The rows below give T cell receptor beta chains drawn from one sample of a study of T cell repertoires in cytomegalovirus infection. TCRdb re-derived calls from the reads in MiXCR, one entry per CDR3 protein. This sample yields fewer than 300,000 distinct CDR3 sequences, of which 20% to 30% are seen a single time; around 14% belongs to the top ten. Sequenced input: PBMCs. The source is a human donor in good health (CMV status not recorded). Some clones in this sample may be carry-over from other donors' samples. CDR3s include the opening cysteine and the closing phenylalanine or tryptophan. The D gene is left open where the match is weak. Some rows have no size entry. The others give once, few or many, or a class for an expanded clone.

D gene,V gene,clone size,J gene,CDR3 protein,CDR3 DNA
-,TRBV6-5,-,TRBJ2-7,CASSTSGLEQYF,TGTGCCAGCAGTACCTCAGGGCTCGAGCAGTACTTC
-,TRBV9,-,TRBJ1-5,CASSVWGSNQPQHF,TGTGCCAGCAGCGTTTGGGGAAGCAATCAGCCCCAGCATTTT
-,TRBV5-1,-,TRBJ2-3,CASSPFFGDTQYF,TGCGCCAGCAGCCCGTTTTTCGGGGATACGCAGTATTTT
TRBD2,TRBV6-5,-,TRBJ2-1,CASSNQLAGGRFSSYNEQFF,TGTGCCAGCAGTAACCAACTAGCGGGAGGGCGCTTTAGCTCCTACAATGAGCAGTTCTTC
TRBD1,TRBV28,many,TRBJ2-5,CASSFIRQGARETQYF,TGTGCCAGCAGTTTTATCCGTCAGGGGGCTAGAGAGACCCAGTACTTC
-,TRBV10-3,-,TRBJ2-5,CAISGGETQYF,TGTGCCATCAGTGGCGGTGAGACCCAGTACTTC
-,TRBV19,-,TRBJ2-1,CASSISGLPYNEQFF,TGTGCCAGTAGTATCAGCGGACTTCCCTACAATGAGCAGTTCTTC
TRBD1,TRBV7-2,many,TRBJ1-2,CASSFDPGQASNYGYTF,TGTGCCAGCAGCTTCGACCCGGGACAGGCTTCTAACTATGGCTACACCTTC
-,TRBV19,few,TRBJ2-7,CATSRRGEQYF,TGTGCCACCAGTCGAAGGGGCGAGCAGTACTTC
-,TRBV12-3/TRBV12-4,few,TRBJ1-2,CASRPEAGGYGYTF,TGTGCCAGCAGACCCGAGGCGGGTGGCTATGGCTACACCTTC